The clone carrying this T cell receptor beta chain appeared many times. What it binds is unknown. Unique molecular identifiers tagged the TCRbeta library. One entry per CDR3 protein, called by TCRdb with MiXCR from the PCR reads. This sample has some 150,000 distinct CDR3 sequences, with 8.8% found just once. This sample is part of a study of T-cell reconstitution after alpha-beta-depleted transplantation in children. Study-level findings and limits: T-cell numbers and diversity, one year after transplant, stemmed largely from T cells that were newly produced. Expanded graft clones numbering several hundred reportedly gave rise to alpha-beta T cells about two months after transplant. Surviving recipient T cells and thymic progenitors produced the high day-60 TCRbeta diversity seen in some patients.

Specimen: PBMCs, mostly from graft donor cells, collected 180 days after TCRalphabeta/CD19-depleted stem cell transplant. The clonotype comes from a female patient under 10 years old who had a stem cell transplant for congenital amegakaryocytic thrombocytopenia, so the T cells may come from the graft donor.

The CDR3: CASSLHGPANTEAFF. The CDR3 bases are TGTGCCAGCAGTTTACACGGTCCAGCGAACACTGAAGCTTTCTTT. The V call is TRBV12-3 or TRBV12-4, the J call TRBJ1-1; D ambiguous. CDR3 length: 15 residues. V shed 2 bases and J shed 1 base, with 11 bases lying between them.